The next 14 T cell receptor beta chains were all read from a single sample in a study of metastatic and nonmetastatic thyroid tumors. TCRdb reanalyzed the PCR reads with MiXCR. The table includes 23,000 or so clones, around 20% detected once. No patient received treatment before thyroid surgery. The sample taken for sequencing was blood. Source of these receptors: a female donor with papillary thyroid cancer or a benign thyroid nodule (not recorded which). Some clones in this sample may be carry-over from other donors' samples.

This clone appeared a few times. This chain connects TRBV27 to TRBJ2-7, with D perhaps TRBD2 (6 bases). The germline gives CDR1 MNHEY, CDR2 SMNVEV (reference sequence). CDR3 size: 14 residues. V lost 3 bases to trimming and J lost 7 bases, with 16 bases between them. The CDR3: CASSLAGTPNEQYF. The CDR3 DNA reads as TGTGCCAGCAGTTTGGCGGGGACGCCTAATGAGCAGTACTTC.

About this clone: This may come from a read error, since a much larger clone is one base off. This sequence joins TRBV9 and TRBJ2-7; 8 nucleotides align to TRBD2. The CDR3 has 15 amino acids. The germline gives CDR1 SGDLS, CDR2 YYNGEE. The CDR3 region is CASSVGCAGGLERYF. Written as DNA, the CDR3 is TGTGCCAGCAGCGTAGGGTGCGCGGGAGGACTCGAGCGGTACTTC.

This clone appeared many times. J is TRBJ2-3 and V is TRBV5-4; TRBD1 aligns across 8 bases. The germline V gene encodes CDR1 SGHNT and CDR2 YYREEE (reference sequence). The V and J ends lost 5 bases and 4 bases, in that order; junction bases with no gene match: 6. CDR3 size: 14 residues. The CDR3 sequence: CASRPDRGSDTQYF. Here the CDR3 DNA reads TGTGCCAGCAGGCCCGACAGGGGATCAGATACGCAGTATTTT.

This chain joins TRBV10-2 and TRBJ2-7, with 10 bases aligning to TRBD2. The CDR3 has 15 residues. Trimming at V came to 7 bases and at J to 3 bases, leaving 9 bases not matched to a gene. The germline V gene encodes CDR1 WSHSY and CDR2 SAAADI. CDR3 nucleotides: TGCGCCAGCAACCCCGGGACTAGCGAGGTCTACGAGCAGTACTTC. Amino acids: CASNPGTSEVYEQYF.

The rearrangement links TRBV9 to TRBJ1-5; D call uncertain. V lost 6 bases and J 6 bases, leaving 7 bases between the germline ends. The CDR3 is 11 residues long. CDR1 and CDR2 (germline): SGDLS, YYNGEE. This chain's CDR3 is CASIVIQPQHF. CDR3 DNA: TGTGCCAGCATCGTCATTCAGCCCCAGCATTTT. The full variable domain, completed using reference TRBV9 and TRBJ1-5, is DSGVTQTPKHLITATGQRVTLRCSPRSGDLSVYWYQQSLDQGLQFLIQYYNGEERAKGNILERFSAQQFPDLHSELNLSSLELGDSALYFCASIVIQPQHFGDGTRLSIL.

This clone rates as medium-sized (0.01 to 0.1%). The V call is TRBV28, the J call TRBJ2-7; 7 nucleotides match TRBD1. V trimming: 7 bases; J trimming: 3 bases; junction bases outside the gene matches: 9. Germline lookup yields CDR1 MDHEN and CDR2 SYDVKM. The CDR3 spans 14 residues. The DNA for the CDR3 is TGTGCCAGCACCCGCCGGGGACAGTTCTACGAGCAGTACTTC. Protein: CASTRRGQFYEQYF.

This clone was seen repeatedly, ten times or more. The gene calls are TRBV6-1 and TRBJ2-1; D not certain. The V gene lost 3 bases and the J gene lost 7 bases, with 7 bases spanning the gap. Looked up from germline, CDR1 is MNHNS and CDR2 is SASEGT. The length of the CDR3 is 12 residues. For the CDR3, the DNA is TGTGCCAGCAGTGAGTACTGGAATGAGCAGTTCTTC. This sequence encodes CASSEYWNEQFF.

By sample share, this clone is medium-sized. The gene calls are TRBV6-2 or TRBV6-3 and TRBJ2-7; D may be TRBD2 (5 bases). Germline V gene data show CDR1 as MNHEY and CDR2 as SVGEGT. The CDR3 loop spans 14 amino acids. The V end was cut by 10 bases, the J end by 2 bases, with 18 bases between. CDR3 loop: CAITQEGEAYEQYF. DNA of the CDR3: TGTGCCATCACGCAAGAGGGCGAGGCCTACGAGCAGTACTTC.

In this sample, this clone turned up many times. V and J are TRBV2 and TRBJ1-2, with 9 bases fitting TRBD1. The CDR3 length is 15 residues. Germline assignment: CDR1 SNHLY and CDR2 FYNNEI. V was pared by 6 bases and J by 8 bases, with 13 bases of the junction left unmatched. CDR3 nucleotides: TGTGCCAGCAGAGCCCGCCGGGACAGGGAAGGAGGCTACACCTTC. Protein sequence: CASRARRDREGGYTF.

As for this clone: An end of the junction differs from the germline gene, which may be a read error. The gene calls are TRBV20-1 and TRBJ2-7; tentative D call: TRBD1 (6 bases). Looked up from germline, CDR1 is DFQATT and CDR2 is SNEGSKA (reference sequence). This CDR3 has 15 residues. CDR3 residues: CGARDTLDSSYEQYF. As DNA, the CDR3 is TGCGGTGCTAGAGATACCCTGGACAGCTCCTACGAGCAGTACTTC.

This clone occurred many times. The chain uses TRBV24-1 and TRBJ2-2; 7 bases are shared with TRBD2. Trimming at V came to 4 bases and at J to 3 bases, leaving 4 bases not matched to a gene. Germline loops: CDR1 KGHDR, CDR2 SFDVKD. This CDR3 has 15 residues. CDR3 region: CATSDPAGDTGELFF. In DNA, the CDR3 is TGTGCCACCAGTGACCCCGCGGGAGACACCGGGGAGCTGTTTTTT.

Ten or more counts support this clone. The chain joins TRBV28 to TRBJ1-2; D is perhaps TRBD1 (6 bases). Trimming stripped 3 bases from V and 2 bases from J, with 10 bases between. Germline assignment: CDR1 MDHEN and CDR2 SYDVKM. The CDR3 loop spans 14 amino acids. The CDR3 bases are TGTGCCAGCAGTTTGCCTGGACAGAACTATGGCTACACCTTC. It is translated as CASSLPGQNYGYTF.

This clone was seen many times. V usage is TRBV7-2 and J usage is TRBJ1-6; D might be TRBD1 (6 bases). Germline V gene lookup returns CDR1 SGHTA and CDR2 FQGNSA. CDR3 length equals 14 residues. Trimming removed 1 base at V and 9 bases at J, with 10 bases between. The CDR3 sequence is CASSLDREVSPLHF. CDR3 DNA: TGTGCCAGCAGCTTAGACAGGGAGGTTTCACCCCTCCACTTT.

This clone is labeled medium-sized. Other DNA variants within this sample encode the same CDR3. The chain employs TRBV24-1 and TRBJ2-7, with D perhaps matching TRBD2 (6 bases). This CDR3 contains 13 residues. The V end was cut by 5 bases, the J end by 0 bases, with 7 bases between. From germline, CDR1 is KGHDR and CDR2 SFDVKD. The CDR3 reads CATSGGVSYEQYF. CDR3 coding DNA: TGTGCCACCAGTGGCGGGGTCTCCTACGAGCAGTACTTC.